This T cell receptor (beta chain) was found in a study of cytomegalovirus exposure and HLA in healthy donors. Study-level points and caveats: Later genetic work tied a missense DCLRE1C variant to beta-chain V and J trimming. Cytomegalovirus association was listed for about 170 TCR beta chains.

CDR1 is SGHVS, CDR2 FNYEAQ, per germline. The CDR3 consists of 16 residues. V gave up 5 bases and J gave up 8 bases; unmatched junction bases: 14. As for this clone: Its antigen is unknown.

The PCR made use of 60 Vbeta and 13 Jbeta primers. TCRdb keeps only in-frame clones here, not all; method: immunoSEQ multiplex PCR. The repertoire includes about 88,000 clones, about 75% of them detected once, and around 5.3% sits in the top ten. The chain links TRBV7-6 to TRBJ2-1; 8 nucleotides line up with TRBD2. Sequenced: PBMCs. The receptor was derived from a middle-aged woman in good health and CMV-seronegative. The CDR3 loop is CASSDTGTRTLDEQFF. CDR3 nucleotide sequence: TGTGCCAGCAGCGATACCGGGACTAGGACCCTCGATGAGCAGTTCTTC.